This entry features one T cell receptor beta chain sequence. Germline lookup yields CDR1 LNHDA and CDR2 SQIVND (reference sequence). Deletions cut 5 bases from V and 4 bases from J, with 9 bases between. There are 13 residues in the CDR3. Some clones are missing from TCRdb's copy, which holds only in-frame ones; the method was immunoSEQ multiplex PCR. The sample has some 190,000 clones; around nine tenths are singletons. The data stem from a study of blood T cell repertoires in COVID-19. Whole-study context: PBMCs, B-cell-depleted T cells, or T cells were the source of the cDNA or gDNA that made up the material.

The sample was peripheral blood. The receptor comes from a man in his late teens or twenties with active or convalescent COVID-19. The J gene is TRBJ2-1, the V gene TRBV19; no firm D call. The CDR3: CASSLSRYNEQFF. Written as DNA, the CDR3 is TGTGCCAGTAGTTTGTCTAGGTACAATGAGCAGTTCTTC.